This T cell receptor (beta chain) was identified in a study of molecular identifiers for immune sequencing clone quantification. After removal of 0 bases from V and 9 bases from J, the junction contained 14 bases not matched to a gene. This CDR3 has 17 residues. Germline V gives CDR1 MNHNY, CDR2 SVGAGI (reference sequence). Preparation of the bulk TCR libraries relied on previously described methods and listed TCR primers. TCRdb re-called the PCR reads with MiXCR, one entry per CDR3 protein. The sample includes 350,000 or so distinct CDR3 sequences, 20% to 25% of them seen just once. On this clonotype itself: A much larger clonotype is one base distant, so this may be a read error.

The receptor comes from a human donor in good health. Some libraries in this study had Jurkat cell RNA spiked in. Sequenced: naive CD8+ T cells from blood, with Jurkat cell RNA spiked in. The subset here: FACS-sorted CD8+CD4-CCR7+CD45RA+ naive T cells. The chain couples TRBV6-6 to TRBJ1-5; 7 bases map to TRBD1. The CDR3, as DNA: TGTGCCAGCAGTTACTCATTCGGTACAGGGGCCGGTCCGCCCCAGCATTTT. It codes for CASSYSFGTGAGPPQHF.